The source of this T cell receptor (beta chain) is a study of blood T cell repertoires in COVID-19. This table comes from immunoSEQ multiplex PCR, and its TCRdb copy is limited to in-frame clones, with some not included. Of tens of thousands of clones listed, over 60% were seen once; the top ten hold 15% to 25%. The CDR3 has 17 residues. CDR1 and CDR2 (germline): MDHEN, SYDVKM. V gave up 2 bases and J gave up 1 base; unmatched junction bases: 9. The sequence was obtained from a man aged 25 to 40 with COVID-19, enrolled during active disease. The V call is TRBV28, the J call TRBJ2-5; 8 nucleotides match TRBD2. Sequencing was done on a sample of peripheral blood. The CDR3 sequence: CASSLEAGGSTQETQYF. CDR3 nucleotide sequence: TGTGCCAGCAGTTTAGAGGCGGGGGGCTCCACCCAAGAGACCCAGTACTTC.